This TCR beta chain was documented in a study of metastatic and nonmetastatic thyroid tumors. All patients reached thyroid surgery having received no treatment beforehand. Germline lookup yields CDR1 MNHNS and CDR2 SASEGT. The V end lost 7 bases, the J end lost 3 bases, and 7 bases lay between the germline ends. CDR3 length: 11 amino acids. Only a few counts were recorded for this clone. Authors' processing steps: The authors used CDR3 differences across clinicopathological groups to build a distant-metastasis classifier for papillary thyroid cancer. TCRdb reprocessed the PCR reads using MiXCR. The V and J calls shown here were made by TCRdb, not taken from the authors' results. The sample contains 30,000 to 35,000 clones, about 19% of which appear only once.

V usage is TRBV6-1 and J usage is TRBJ2-7; D ambiguous. The sequence derives from a female donor with papillary thyroid cancer or a benign thyroid nodule (not recorded which). Some clones in this sample may be carry-over from other donors' samples. Sequencing was done on a sample of blood. The CDR3: CASTLGYEQYF. CDR3 sequence (DNA): TGTGCCAGCACCTTAGGCTACGAGCAGTACTTC.